This passage covers 9 T cell receptor beta chains from one sample sequenced in a study of cytomegalovirus exposure and HLA in healthy donors. PCR used 60 Vbeta primers and 13 Jbeta primers. TCRdb's table, derived via immunoSEQ multiplex PCR, lists solely in-frame clones and lacks some. The data show about 140,000 clones, approximately 82% seen once. The sample consisted of PBMCs. These receptors all come from a woman aged 35 to 49 in good health and CMV-seronegative.

This sequence joins TRBV2 and TRBJ2-7, with a tentative D call TRBD1 (6 bases). V lost 6 bases and J 3 bases, leaving 9 bases between the germline ends. The CDR3 consists of 12 residues. Germline CDR1 and CDR2: SNHLY and FYNNEI. CDR3 bases: TGTGCCAGCAGACAGGGAAGCTACGAGCAGTACTTC. This translates into CASRQGSYEQYF.

The J gene is TRBJ1-2, the V gene TRBV19; the match to TRBD1 covers 7 bases. CDR3 length: 14 residues. Germline loops: CDR1 LNHDA, CDR2 SQIVND (reference sequence). V gave up 5 bases and J gave up 1 base; unmatched junction bases: 4. As DNA, the CDR3 is TGTGCCAGTAGTGCGGACAGGAGTAACTATGGCTACACCTTC. It is translated as CASSADRSNYGYTF.

The rearrangement links TRBV5-4 to TRBJ2-5, with D tentatively TRBD1 (7 bases). Germline CDR1 SGHNT, CDR2 YYREEE (reference sequence). The CDR3 covers 15 residues. Trimming shortened V by 0 bases and J by 3 bases, and 12 bases separated the two germline ends. CDR3 sequence: CASSLVGRGEETQYF. The CDR3 bases are TGTGCCAGCAGCTTGGTGGGCAGGGGGGAAGAGACCCAGTACTTC.

The chain joins TRBV7-9 to TRBJ2-1; TRBD2 matches 7 bases. Germline V gene lookup returns CDR1 SEHNR and CDR2 FQNEAQ (reference sequence). This CDR3 is built from 12 residues. Trimming cost V 5 bases and J 9 bases; bases outside gene matches: 4. CDR3 DNA: TGTGCCAGCAGCAGGGTAGCGGGTGAGCAGTTCTTC. It translates to CASSRVAGEQFF.

In its sample, this clone was seen once. The V and J genes are TRBV27 and TRBJ1-2, with a weak D call TRBD1 (6 bases). The V gene lost 7 bases and the J gene lost 2 bases, with 14 bases spanning the gap. In germline, CDR1 is MNHEY, CDR2 SMNVEV (reference sequence). The CDR3 is 14 amino acids. The CDR3 nucleotides are TGTGCCAGCAAAATAGGGGGTACGAACTATGGCTACACCTTC. Translated, it gives CASKIGGTNYGYTF.

This clone occurred a few times. V gene TRBV28 combines with J gene TRBJ1-4; D gene uncertain. Germline V gene sequence: CDR1 MDHEN, CDR2 SYDVKM. This CDR3 spans 15 amino acids. V lost 5 bases and J 6 bases, leaving 16 bases between the germline ends. The CDR3 reads CASSTPWAPYEKLFF. CDR3 nucleotides: TGTGCCAGCAGTACTCCCTGGGCCCCTTATGAAAAACTGTTTTTT.

The genes are TRBV2 and TRBJ1-5; a weak D match, TRBD1 (6 bases). The CDR3 is 14 amino acids. The germline gives CDR1 SNHLY, CDR2 FYNNEI. Trimming pared 8 bases from V and 5 bases from J, leaving 16 bases between. As DNA, the CDR3 is TGTGCCAGCCATTTGGGGGGGCTTGATCAGCCCCAGCATTTT. It encodes CASHLGGLDQPQHF.

This chain joins TRBV18 and TRBJ1-4; perhaps TRBD1 as D (6 bases). V lost 3 bases and J 6 bases, leaving 11 bases between the germline ends. The CDR3 extends over 14 amino acids. Looked up from germline, CDR1 is KGHSH and CDR2 is LQKENI. CDR3 residues: CASSPRTEDEKLFF. The DNA for the CDR3 is TGTGCCAGCTCACCGAGGACAGAAGATGAAAAACTGTTTTTT.

The chain links TRBV7-6 to TRBJ2-2; 14 nucleotides line up with TRBD2. Germline V lookup: CDR1 SGHVS, CDR2 FNYEAQ. This CDR3 contains 14 residues. The J segment lost 6 bases and the V segment lost 8 bases, leaving 2 bases of the junction unmatched. The CDR3 reads CASGTSGSSGELFF. The DNA of the CDR3 is TGTGCCAGCGGGACTAGCGGGAGTTCCGGGGAGCTGTTTTTT. Full variable domain (missing parts from reference TRBV7-6 and TRBJ2-2): GAGVSQSPRYKVTKRGQDVALRCDPISGHVSLYWYRQALGQGPEFLTYFNYEAQQDKSGLPNDRFSAERPEGSISTLTIQRTEQRDSAMYRCASGTSGSSGELFFGEGSRLTVL.